Each of the 16 T cell receptor beta chains below was sequenced from the same sample in a study of T cell repertoires in cytomegalovirus infection. Via MiXCR, TCRdb re-called the reads, giving one row per CDR3 protein. Here the sample spans approximately 700,000 distinct CDR3 sequences, 35% being singletons. The sample consisted of PBMCs. These receptor sequences come from a human donor in good health (CMV status not recorded). Some clones in this sample may be carry-over from other donors' samples.

The sample holds a few counts of this clonotype. This chain connects TRBV19 to TRBJ1-1; D unresolved. The CDR3 has 13 amino acids. The germline CDR1 and CDR2 sequences are LNHDA and SQIVND (reference sequence). The V and J ends lost 3 bases and 5 bases respectively, with 10 bases between them. CDR3 protein: CASSMVQTTEAFF. The CDR3, as DNA: TGTGCCAGTAGTATGGTACAGACTACTGAAGCTTTCTTT.

On this clonotype: An end of the junction does not agree with germline; a read error may underlie this. This chain uses TRBV4-1 with TRBJ2-1, with D perhaps TRBD2 (5 bases). The CDR3 consists of 15 residues. The germline V gene encodes CDR1 MGHRA and CDR2 YSYEKL. The CDR3 protein is CASSQITGKYNEQLF. The CDR3, as DNA: TGCGCCAGCAGCCAAATTACCGGGAAGTACAATGAGCAGCTCTTC.

This clonotype showed up many times. The V and J genes are TRBV12-3 or TRBV12-4 and TRBJ1-6; no reliable D call. Between the trimmed V and J ends, which lost 6 bases and 5 bases, there was a span of 8 bases. The CDR3 runs to 13 residues. CDR3 in DNA: TGTGCCAGCAGCCCTGGACATAATTCACCCCTCCACTTT. As protein: CASSPGHNSPLHF.

The chain links TRBV12-3 or TRBV12-4 to TRBJ2-2; D call uncertain. The CDR3 consists of 11 residues. The V gene lost 4 bases and the J gene lost 7 bases, with 4 bases spanning the gap. The CDR3 reads CASSSGGELFF. CDR3 DNA sequence: TGTGCCAGCAGTTCTGGCGGGGAGCTGTTTTTT.

V and J are TRBV28 and TRBJ1-2; no clear D. Germline V lookup: CDR1 MDHEN, CDR2 SYDVKM. Trimming removed 2 bases from V and 2 bases from J, with 9 bases in between. CDR3 length: 14 residues. CDR3 amino acids: CASSLVALNYGYTF. CDR3 nucleotides: TGTGCCAGCAGTTTAGTGGCCCTCAACTATGGCTACACCTTC.

This clonotype appeared many times. This rearrangement joins TRBV6-1 to TRBJ1-6; a possible D gene is TRBD1 (5 bases). Deletions cut 5 bases from V and 2 bases from J, with 16 bases between. Germline V gene lookup returns CDR1 MNHNS and CDR2 SASEGT. There are 17 residues in the CDR3. The CDR3 DNA reads as TGTGCCAGCAGTCGCCGGGACCGGGTCGCCTATAATTCACCCCTCCACTTT. This codes for CASSRRDRVAYNSPLHF.

This clonotype was observed once. The V and J genes are TRBV7-9 and TRBJ2-7, with 7 bases aligning to TRBD1. The V gene end was trimmed by 5 bases and the J gene end by 0 bases; junction bases not matched to a gene: 4. This CDR3 comprises 14 residues. Germline CDR1 and CDR2: SEHNR and FQNEAQ (reference sequence). The CDR3 here is CASSVGQDSYEQYF. The CDR3 bases are TGTGCCAGCAGCGTAGGACAGGACTCCTACGAGCAGTACTTC.

This clonotype was seen a handful of times. J is TRBJ1-1 and V is TRBV7-8; tentatively, D is TRBD1 (6 bases). CDR3 length: 18 residues. Trimming cost V 5 bases and J 8 bases, with 30 bases left between them. Germline lookup yields CDR1 SGHVS and CDR2 FQNEAQ. The DNA for the CDR3 is TGTGCCAGCAGCGTATTAACCCCGGGGGCGCGAACCGCTTACGAAGCTTTCTTT. It yields the protein CASSVLTPGARTAYEAFF.

V gene TRBV19 combines with J gene TRBJ1-5; D ambiguous. The CDR3 runs to 14 residues. The V gene lost 11 bases and the J gene lost 0 bases, with 14 bases spanning the gap. Germline assignment: CDR1 LNHDA and CDR2 SQIVND (reference sequence). The CDR3 reads CAGSSLGSNQPQHF. In DNA, the CDR3 is TGTGCCGGGTCCAGCTTGGGTAGCAATCAGCCCCAGCATTTT.

Concerning this clonotype itself: Possible read error: a much larger clone is one base away. V usage is TRBV7-9 and J usage is TRBJ1-5, with D hard to call. The CDR3 is 17 amino acids. CDR1 is SEHNR and CDR2 is FQNEAQ in the germline V gene (reference sequence). V lost 1 base, J lost 2 bases, and 15 bases lay in between. The CDR3 DNA follows: TGTGCCAGCAGCTTAGGAGGGAACGGGGTAGGCAATCAGCCCCAGCATTTT. Amino acids: CASSLGGNGVGNQPQHF.

This clonotype appeared a few times. The J gene is TRBJ1-6, the V gene TRBV20-1, with TRBD1 as a possible D gene (5 bases). Looked up from germline, CDR1 is DFQATT and CDR2 is SNEGSKA (reference sequence). The CDR3 consists of 16 residues. Trimming took off 3 bases at V and 0 bases at J, with 12 bases between the two ends. The CDR3 is CSARRQRSSYNSPLHF. CDR3 in DNA: TGCAGTGCTAGGAGACAGAGGAGCTCCTATAATTCACCCCTCCACTTT.

The chain couples TRBV5-1 to TRBJ2-7; D gene uncertain. V was shortened by 0 bases and J by 0 bases, with 10 bases between the two germline ends. The CDR3 length is 15 residues. The germline V gene has CDR1 SGHRS and CDR2 YFSETQ. CDR3 in DNA: TGCGCCAGCAGCTTGGAGACTCTCCGCTCCTACGAGCAGTACTTC. Its translation: CASSLETLRSYEQYF. The complete variable domain, with remaining parts taken from reference TRBV5-1 and TRBJ2-7, reads KAGVTQTPRYLIKTRGQQVTLSCSPISGHRSVSWYQQTPGQGLQFLFEYFSETQRNKGNFPGRFSGRQFSNSRSEMNVSTLELGDSALYLCASSLETLRSYEQYFGPGTRLTVT.

The rearrangement links TRBV6-2 or TRBV6-3 to TRBJ2-3, with D tentatively TRBD2 (5 bases). This CDR3 contains 16 residues. The germline V gene encodes CDR1 MNHEY and CDR2 SVGEGT. Trimming left V 8 bases short and J 4 bases short, with 22 bases between. The DNA of the CDR3 is TGTGCCAGCTCTGATAAGCCTAGCTTTTCGTCAGATACGCAGTATTTT. The encoded protein is CASSDKPSFSSDTQYF.

The table lists this clonotype with a few counts. This chain uses TRBV7-8 with TRBJ1-1; D gene ambiguous. V was trimmed by 9 bases and J by 4 bases, leaving 15 bases between them. This CDR3 is 13 amino acids long. CDR1 SGHVS and CDR2 FQNEAQ come from the germline V gene. CDR3 residues: CASLIGSSTEAFF. The DNA for the CDR3 is TGTGCCAGTCTTATTGGGTCGAGCACTGAAGCTTTCTTT.

In its sample, this clonotype was seen many times. This sequence joins TRBV7-2 and TRBJ2-1, with TRBD2 as a possible D gene (5 bases). CDR1 SGHTA and CDR2 FQGNSA come from the germline V gene. The CDR3 covers 13 residues. Trimming shortened V by 2 bases and J by 9 bases, and 11 bases separated the two germline ends. CDR3 in DNA: TGTGCCAGCAGCTTAATCCACCGGGGTGAGCAGTTCTTC. It is translated as CASSLIHRGEQFF.

The chain recombines TRBV7-2 with TRBJ2-7; D perhaps matches TRBD1 (8 bases). Germline CDR1 reads SGHTA; CDR2 reads FQGNSA. V was shortened by 5 bases and J by 6 bases, with 20 bases between the two germline ends. CDR3 length: 15 amino acids. The CDR3 DNA reads as TGTGCCAGCAGCAAACAGGGGGGGATCGGGGGCGAGCAGTACTTC. The encoded protein is CASSKQGGIGGEQYF.